The 32 T cell receptor beta chains in this list originate from one sample, sequenced in a study of T cells in Graves' hyperthyroidism and ophthalmopathy. The investigators amplified TCR beta CDR3 regions from RNA transcripts. Using the HTBI primer set, a first-round RT-PCR was run on the TCR CDR3. TCRdb reprocessed the multiplex PCR reads with MiXCR, giving one entry per CDR3 protein. This table holds about 350,000 distinct CDR3 sequences, under 20% found once. The sequenced material came from blood. The receptor source for this set is a woman younger than 35 with Graves' hyperthyroidism.

This clonotype was counted ten times or more. The chain employs TRBV7-3 and TRBJ1-2; D is perhaps TRBD1 (5 bases). CDR3 length equals 14 residues. Deletions cut 2 bases from V and 3 bases from J, with 10 bases between. Germline V gene data show CDR1 as SGHTA and CDR2 as FQGTGA. CDR3 DNA sequence: TGTGCCAGCAGCTTAGGGACGCACGACTATGGCTACACCTTC. Protein: CASSLGTHDYGYTF.

This clonotype was detected many times. This sequence joins TRBV5-5 and TRBJ2-3, with D possibly TRBD2 on 7 matching bases. V was pared by 6 bases and J by 5 bases, with 16 bases between. Germline V lookup: CDR1 SGHKS, CDR2 YYEKEE (reference sequence). The length of the CDR3 is 14 residues. CDR3: CASTLAGAVDTQYF. The CDR3 coding sequence is TGTGCCAGCACCCTGGCGGGGGCGGTAGATACGCAGTATTTT.

This clonotype appeared many times. This chain links TRBV2 with TRBJ1-2; 11 bases are shared with TRBD1. The V segment lost 5 bases and the J segment 5 bases; nucleotides outside the gene matches: 10. The CDR3 runs to 16 residues. In germline, CDR1 is SNHLY, CDR2 FYNNEI. Here the CDR3 DNA reads TGTGCCAGCAGTCGAGGGACAGGGGGTCCTGGTTATGGCTACACCTTC. Translation: CASSRGTGGPGYGYTF.

This clonotype came up many times. The CDR3 DNA is TGTGCCACAAGCGGGGGGATCAGGGAGACCCAGTACTTC. Protein sequence: CATSGGIRETQYF. The chain links TRBV24-1 to TRBJ2-5, with 9 bases matching TRBD2. This CDR3 has 13 residues. V lost 10 bases, J lost 5 bases, and 7 bases stayed unmatched. The germline V gene has CDR1 KGHDR and CDR2 SFDVKD.

This clonotype was counted ten times or more. The chain is built from TRBV27 and TRBJ1-5; D gene uncertain. Trimming left V 6 bases short and J 2 bases short, with 8 bases between. Germline assignment: CDR1 MNHEY and CDR2 SMNVEV (reference sequence). CDR3 length equals 13 residues. This chain's CDR3 is CASRGWGNQPQHF. DNA of the CDR3: TGTGCCAGCAGGGGATGGGGCAATCAGCCCCAGCATTTT.

This clonotype was counted at least ten times. V gene TRBV4-1 combines with J gene TRBJ2-7, with 7 positions matching TRBD1. CDR3 length: 15 amino acids. CDR1 MGHRA and CDR2 YSYEKL come from the germline V gene. V dropped 2 bases and J dropped 4; count of bases not matched to a gene: 8. CDR3 bases: TGCGCCAGCAGCCAACCCGACAGGGATCCATACGAGCAGTACTTC. Its translation is CASSQPDRDPYEQYF.

V is TRBV7-3 and J is TRBJ2-7; 9 bases line up with TRBD1. CDR3 size: 16 residues. Germline V gene lookup returns CDR1 SGHTA and CDR2 FQGTGA. V gave up 3 bases and J gave up 7 bases; unmatched junction bases: 13. The CDR3 DNA sequence: TGTGCCAGCAGCTTCCTTCCGGGACAGGGTGAGAGGGAGCAGTACTTC. Residues: CASSFLPGQGEREQYF.

This clonotype was seen ten or more times. The chain recombines TRBV18 with TRBJ2-5; the D is unclear. Per germline, CDR1 KGHSH and CDR2 LQKENI. There are 13 residues in the CDR3. V lost 8 bases and J lost 1, with 11 bases in between. For the CDR3, the DNA is TGTGCCAGCAGCCCCGGAAGCCAAGAGACCCAGTACTTC. It codes for CASSPGSQETQYF. The entire variable domain, with the rest obtained from reference TRBV18 and TRBJ2-5, is as follows: NAGVMQNPRHLVRRRGQEARLRCSPMKGHSHVYWYRQLPEEGLKFMVYLQKENIIDESGMPKERFSAEFPKEGPSILRIQQVVRGDSAAYFCASSPGSQETQYFGPGTRLLVL.

This clonotype was observed many times. J is TRBJ2-7 and V is TRBV27, with a weak D call TRBD1 (5 bases). The CDR3 has 14 amino acids. CDR1 and CDR2 from the germline V gene are MNHEY and SMNVEV (reference sequence). Trimming shortened V by 2 bases and J by 3 bases, and 11 bases separated the two germline ends. This CDR3 reads CASSLQGRLYEQYF. The CDR3 DNA reads as TGTGCCAGCAGTTTACAGGGTCGCCTCTACGAGCAGTACTTC.

This clonotype was seen a few times. The chain recombines TRBV2 with TRBJ1-2; D might be TRBD1 (5 bases). V was cut by 5 bases and J by 4 bases, with 17 bases left in between. Germline V gives CDR1 SNHLY, CDR2 FYNNEI. CDR3 size: 15 residues. The CDR3 is CASSLWGTAGYGYTF. CDR3 coding DNA: TGTGCCAGCAGTTTGTGGGGGACTGCAGGCTATGGCTACACCTTC.

This clonotype has ten or more counts. The chain is built from TRBV12-3 or TRBV12-4 and TRBJ1-5, with 7 positions matching TRBD1. V was pared by 5 bases and J by 5 bases, with 6 bases of the junction left unmatched. The CDR3 has 14 amino acids. The CDR3 here is CASSPTGFDQPQHF. The CDR3 nucleotides are TGTGCCAGCAGTCCGACAGGGTTTGATCAGCCCCAGCATTTT.

This clonotype was observed many times. The chain joins TRBV6-4 to TRBJ2-2, with TRBD1 matching over 8 bases. With 5 bases clipped from V and 1 base from J, the junction kept 3 bases outside the gene matches. The CDR3 length is 15 residues. The V gene's germline CDR1 is MRHNA and CDR2 SNTAGT. The CDR3 here is CASSRTGWNTGELFF. The CDR3, as DNA: TGTGCCAGCAGTCGGACAGGGTGGAACACCGGGGAGCTGTTTTTT.

V is TRBV5-1 and J is TRBJ2-7; TRBD1 might be the D (5 bases). The CDR3 consists of 14 residues. Looked up from germline, CDR1 is SGHRS and CDR2 is YFSETQ. The germline V and J ends were trimmed by 4 bases and 1 base, with 12 bases remaining between them. CDR3: CASSRTGDSYEQYF. CDR3 DNA: TGCGCCAGCAGCCGCACAGGAGATTCCTACGAGCAGTACTTC.

This clonotype was seen many times. V gene TRBV20-1 combines with J gene TRBJ1-3; D perhaps matches TRBD1 (5 bases). This CDR3 is built from 14 residues. Germline V gene sequence: CDR1 DFQATT, CDR2 SNEGSKA (reference sequence). The V end was cut by 6 bases, the J end by 0 bases, with 12 bases between. CDR3 protein: CSAPSGTSGNTIYF. The CDR3 DNA reads as TGCAGTGCCCCATCAGGGACCTCTGGAAACACCATATATTTT.

This clonotype has a count of ten or more. This chain joins TRBV12-3 or TRBV12-4 and TRBJ1-2, with D possibly matching TRBD1 (6 bases). The CDR3 sequence is 15 residues long. V lost 6 bases, J lost 8 bases, and 22 bases lay in between. CDR3 amino acids: CASRGTRLLRNGYTF. CDR3 in DNA: TGTGCCAGCAGGGGGACACGACTTCTCCGTAACGGCTACACCTTC.

This clonotype has at least ten counts. The V and J genes are TRBV12-3 or TRBV12-4 and TRBJ2-4; the match to TRBD2 covers 7 bases. This CDR3 is built from 14 residues. Trimming removed 7 bases from V and 6 bases from J; junction bases left unmatched: 9. This CDR3 reads CASTLAGSPNIQYF. The CDR3, as DNA: TGTGCCAGCACCTTAGCGGGCTCCCCAAACATTCAGTACTTC.

The V gene is TRBV12-3 or TRBV12-4, the J gene TRBJ2-7; 7 positions agree with TRBD1. The V and J ends lost 4 bases and 4 bases, in that order; junction bases with no gene match: 10. The CDR3 contains 15 residues. The CDR3 DNA follows: TGTGCCAGCAGTTATCCTGTAGGGGGCAGGTACGAGCAGTACTTC. Its protein is CASSYPVGGRYEQYF.

This clonotype was recorded at least ten times. This chain joins TRBV27 and TRBJ1-5; 9 positions agree with TRBD1. The trim removed 5 bases at V and 4 bases at J, leaving 6 bases unmatched. The CDR3 extends over 15 amino acids. Germline CDR1 is MNHEY and CDR2 is SMNVEV (reference sequence). The CDR3 sequence: CASSPGTGTNQPQHF. As DNA, the CDR3 is TGTGCCAGCAGTCCCGGGACAGGGACAAATCAGCCCCAGCATTTT.

The sample holds many counts of this clonotype. The chain links TRBV29-1 to TRBJ2-5; 8 positions agree with TRBD2. The germline gives CDR1 SQVTM, CDR2 ANQGSEA. V shed 4 bases and J 0 bases; nucleotides not matched to a gene: 4. The CDR3 is 14 residues long. In nucleotides, the CDR3 is TGCAGCGTTGCGGGGGGGCGGTACCAAGAGACCCAGTACTTC. Residues: CSVAGGRYQETQYF. The whole variable domain, remainder taken from reference TRBV29-1 and TRBJ2-5, is SAVISQKPSRDICQRGTSLTIQCQVDSQVTMMFWYRQQPGQSLTLIATANQGSEATYESGFVIDKFPISRPNLTFSTLTVSNMSPEDSSIYLCSVAGGRYQETQYFGPGTRLLVL.

This clonotype occurred many times. This chain uses TRBV5-5 with TRBJ1-1; possibly TRBD1 for D (6 bases). CDR3 size: 16 residues. Trimming took off 2 bases at V and 0 bases at J, with 14 bases between the two ends. Germline V gene sequence: CDR1 SGHKS, CDR2 YYEKEE (reference sequence). CDR3: CASSFDRRVMNTEAFF. CDR3 bases: TGTGCCAGCAGCTTTGACAGGCGTGTTATGAACACTGAAGCTTTCTTT.

This clonotype was recorded many times. This rearrangement joins TRBV30 to TRBJ1-1; D unresolved. The CDR3 covers 15 residues. Trimming shortened V by 5 bases and J by 4 bases, and 20 bases separated the two germline ends. Germline V CDR1 and CDR2: GTSNPN, SVGIG (reference sequence). The chain's CDR3 is CAWPPSRRKGTEAFF. As DNA, the CDR3 is TGTGCCTGGCCCCCGTCCCGGCGGAAGGGCACTGAAGCTTTCTTT.

This clonotype was counted only a few times. The rearrangement uses TRBV5-1 and TRBJ2-5, with TRBD2 matching 13 bases. The CDR3 is made up of 17 amino acids. Germline assignment: CDR1 SGHRS and CDR2 YFSETQ. The J segment lost 5 bases and the V segment lost 0 bases, leaving 7 bases of the junction unmatched. The CDR3 DNA follows: TGCGCCAGCAGCTTGGCGCGGACTAGCGGGAGCGGGGAGACCCAGTACTTC. Its protein is CASSLARTSGSGETQYF.

The rearrangement links TRBV6-5 to TRBJ2-1; 7 nucleotides align to TRBD2. Looked up from germline, CDR1 is MNHEY and CDR2 is SVGAGI. The CDR3 totals 16 residues. V lost 4 bases, J lost 4 bases, and 10 bases stayed unmatched. The CDR3 sequence is CASSSAGRGFYNEQFF. The CDR3 DNA is TGTGCCAGCAGTTCCGCCGGGCGGGGGTTTTACAATGAGCAGTTCTTC.

This clonotype has a count of ten or more. The rearrangement uses TRBV5-1 and TRBJ1-5; D unresolved. This CDR3 has 13 residues. Trimming pared 2 bases from V and 7 bases from J, leaving 10 bases between. Germline lookup yields CDR1 SGHRS and CDR2 YFSETQ. The CDR3 DNA is TGCGCCAGCAGCTTATGGCCGGGGCAGCCCCAGCATTTT. Protein: CASSLWPGQPQHF.

The J gene is TRBJ2-2, the V gene TRBV2; 9 nucleotides agree with TRBD1. The CDR3 consists of 15 residues. The germline gives CDR1 SNHLY, CDR2 FYNNEI. V shed 8 bases, J shed 4 bases, and the junction held 8 bases outside the gene matches. CDR3 region: CASGRDREVTGELFF. CDR3 nucleotides: TGTGCCAGCGGCCGGGACAGGGAGGTCACCGGGGAGCTGTTTTTT.

Only one count was recorded for this clonotype. A read error may explain this, as a much larger clone is one base away. The CDR3 DNA sequence: TGCGCCACCGGGGGCGACTATGGCTTCACCTTC. Translation: CATGGDYGFTF. The J gene is TRBJ1-2, the V gene TRBV5-1, with a tentative D call TRBD1 (6 bases). There are 11 residues in the CDR3. From germline, CDR1 is SGHRS and CDR2 YFSETQ.

This clonotype has at least ten counts. The chain joins TRBV15 to TRBJ1-5; D is perhaps TRBD1 (5 bases). CDR1 is LNHNV, CDR2 YYDKDF, per germline (reference sequence). Trimming cost V 0 bases and J 6 bases, with 9 bases left between them. This CDR3 contains 14 residues. The CDR3 loop is CATSRDQGPQPQHF. For the CDR3, the DNA is TGTGCCACCAGCAGAGATCAGGGCCCTCAGCCCCAGCATTTT.

The sample holds many counts of this clonotype. This chain links TRBV12-3 or TRBV12-4 with TRBJ2-4; D unclear. V was pared by 7 bases and J by 0 bases, with 10 bases between. The CDR3 contains 14 residues. The CDR3 region is CASTAYLAKNIQYF. CDR3 nucleotides: TGTGCCAGCACGGCATATTTAGCCAAAAACATTCAGTACTTC.

This clonotype was counted at least ten times. V gene TRBV20-1 combines with J gene TRBJ2-3, with TRBD2 matching over 10 bases. The V and J ends lost 0 bases and 4 bases, in that order; junction bases with no gene match: 7. The CDR3 has 16 amino acids. From germline, CDR1 is DFQATT and CDR2 SNEGSKA (reference sequence). The DNA of the CDR3 is TGCAGTGCTAGAGACCTGAGCGGGGGGGAATCAGATACGCAGTATTTT. It codes for CSARDLSGGESDTQYF.

About this clonotype: A read error is possible here, since a much larger clone lies one base away. The chain combines TRBV3-1 with TRBJ1-1; 7 bases line up with TRBD1. Germline CDR1 reads LGHDT; CDR2 reads YNNKEL (reference sequence). The CDR3 totals 13 residues. J gave up 6 bases and V 8 bases, and 9 bases lay outside the gene matches. Written as DNA, the CDR3 is TGTGCCAGCTTTCCTCAAGGGGGCTCTGAAGCTTTCTTT. This translates into CASFPQGGSEAFF.

J is TRBJ2-3 and V is TRBV19, with 7 bases identical to TRBD2. Germline V lookup: CDR1 LNHDA, CDR2 SQIVND (reference sequence). Trimming at V came to 4 bases and at J to 0 bases, leaving 7 bases not matched to a gene. The CDR3 loop spans 16 amino acids. The CDR3 DNA is TGTGCCAGTAGTACCGGACTAGACATTAGCACAGATACGCAGTATTTT. Translated, it gives CASSTGLDISTDTQYF.

This clonotype appeared many times. The chain carries TRBV6-1 and TRBJ2-7, with no clear D. The CDR3 consists of 17 residues. In germline, CDR1 is MNHNS, CDR2 SASEGT. The V end was cut by 2 bases, the J end by 0 bases, with 17 bases between. The chain's CDR3 is CASSEPKIVPSSYEQYF. The CDR3 DNA reads as TGTGCCAGCAGTGAACCTAAAATAGTCCCGAGCTCCTACGAGCAGTACTTC.